This entry describes one TCR beta chain. The data are from a study of blood T cell repertoires in COVID-19. Study in general: Researchers got acute and convalescent COVID-19 samples from the United States, Italy and Spain. Nucleic acid was either cDNA or gDNA, and it came from T cells, B-cell-depleted T cells, or PBMCs.

Trimming pared 4 bases from V and 0 bases from J, leaving 10 bases between. Germline values: CDR1 LNHDA, CDR2 SQIVND (reference sequence). The CDR3 length is 14 residues. Participants were placed into cohorts based on the clinical history they reported. Per the study methods: Reference gene primer amplification gave estimated nucleated cell counts. The assay was immunoSEQ multiplex PCR, and TCRdb's table has in-frame clones only and misses some. V and J calls and clone size come straight from that table; D and trimming were deduced from the DNA. The sample lists about 210,000 clones, about 91% seen once, with 10% in the top ten.

The TCR comes from a man aged 18-30 years with acute COVID-19. Source material: PBMCs or T cells enriched from blood (not recorded which). The J gene is TRBJ2-7, the V gene TRBV19; possible D gene TRBD2, 6 bases. This CDR3 is CASSTPGSSYEQYF. The DNA for the CDR3 is TGTGCCAGTAGTACGCCCGGGAGCTCCTACGAGCAGTACTTC.